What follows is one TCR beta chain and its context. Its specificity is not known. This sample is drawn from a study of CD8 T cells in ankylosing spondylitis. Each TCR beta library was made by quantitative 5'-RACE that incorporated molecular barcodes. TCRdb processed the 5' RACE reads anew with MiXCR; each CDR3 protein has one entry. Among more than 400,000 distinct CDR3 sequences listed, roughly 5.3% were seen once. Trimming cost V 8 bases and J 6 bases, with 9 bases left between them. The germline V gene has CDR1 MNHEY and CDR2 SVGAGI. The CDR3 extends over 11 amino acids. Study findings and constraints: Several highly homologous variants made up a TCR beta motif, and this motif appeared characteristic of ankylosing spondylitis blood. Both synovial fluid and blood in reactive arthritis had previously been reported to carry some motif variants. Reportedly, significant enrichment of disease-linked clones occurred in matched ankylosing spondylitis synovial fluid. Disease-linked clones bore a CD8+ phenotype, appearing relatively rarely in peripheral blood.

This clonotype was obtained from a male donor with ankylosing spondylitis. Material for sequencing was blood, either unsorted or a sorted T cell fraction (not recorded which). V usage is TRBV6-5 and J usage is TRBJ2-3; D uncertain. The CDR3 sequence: CASHGHDTQYF. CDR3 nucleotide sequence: TGTGCCAGCCACGGTCATGATACGCAGTATTTT.